The rows below give T cell receptor beta chains drawn from one sample of a study of T-cell memory formation after mild COVID-19. TCRdb fed the 5' RACE reads into MiXCR, producing one record per CDR3 protein. The sample consists of roughly 300,000 distinct CDR3 sequences, 8.2% of them appearing once. Sequencing used PBMCs or a T cell subset sorted from them (not recorded which). These receptors came from a young man who had mild COVID-19 (a few samples of this study predate the infection). Cell type and time point are not known. The CDR3 runs from the conserved cysteine through the conserved F or W. Each record gives: D gene, V gene, J gene, clone size, CDR3 DNA, CDR3 protein. D genes are given only for firm matches. Clone size, where shown, is once, few, many, or a class for clones that have expanded.

TRBD1	TRBV30	TRBJ1-5	-	TGTGCCTGGAGTGTACAGGGGGTCGATCAGCCCCAGCATTTT	CAWSVQGVDQPQHF
TRBD1	TRBV7-2	TRBJ2-2	once	TGTGCCAGCAGCTTAGGAGGGACAGGGCCGAACACCGGGGAGCTGTTTTTT	CASSLGGTGPNTGELFF
-	TRBV6-5	TRBJ2-1	-	TGTGCCAGCAGTTACTCGTACCCTCCGGGGAGCTACAATGAGCAGTTCTTC	CASSYSYPPGSYNEQFF
TRBD1	TRBV6-6	TRBJ1-1	-	TGTGCCAGCAGTTACCGGAGGGACAGGGTGATCTTCGGCACTGAAGCTTTCTTT	CASSYRRDRVIFGTEAFF
TRBD1	TRBV11-2	TRBJ1-6	once	TGTGCCAGCAGCCCAGAGGCCCGACAGGGGGCCGATAATTCACCCCTCCACTTT	CASSPEARQGADNSPLHF
TRBD2	TRBV6-5	TRBJ2-3	few	TGTGCCAGCAGTTACGGGGCTAGCGGGAGCACAGATACGCAGTATTTT	CASSYGASGSTDTQYF
-	TRBV4-2	TRBJ1-1	few	TGTGCCAGCAGCCAAGAGATTTTAGGGACGACTGAAGCTTTCTTT	CASSQEILGTTEAFF
-	TRBV7-6	TRBJ2-3	few	TGTGCCAGCAGCTTAAGACTAACCCAGGATACGCAGTATTTT	CASSLRLTQDTQYF
TRBD1	TRBV12-3/TRBV12-4	TRBJ2-5	many	TGTGCCAGCAGTCTGGACAGGCGTGTAGAGACCCAGTACTTC	CASSLDRRVETQYF
TRBD2	TRBV7-9	TRBJ2-1	many	TGTGCCAGCAGCTTTGGAACTAGCGGGGACGAGCAGTTCTTC	CASSFGTSGDEQFF
-	TRBV11-2	TRBJ2-3	few	TGTGCCAGCAGCTTAGAGGGGCAGGGTGGCGATACGCAGTATTTT	CASSLEGQGGDTQYF
TRBD2	TRBV18	TRBJ2-5	-	TGTGCCAGCTCACGAGGGAGGGACGAGACCCAGTACTTC	CASSRGRDETQYF
TRBD2	TRBV4-3	TRBJ2-5	few	TGCGCCAGCAGCCGATCTCTCGGGGGGGGCAGGGCCCAGTACTTC	CASSRSLGGGRAQYF
-	TRBV5-1	TRBJ1-3	few	TGCGCCAGCAGCTTGGAACCCTCTGGAAACACCATATATTTT	CASSLEPSGNTIYF
-	TRBV12-3/TRBV12-4	TRBJ1-2	few	TGTGCCAGCAGTTCCCGGGAGGCGTTGTATGGCTACACCTTC	CASSSREALYGYTF
TRBD1	TRBV4-2	TRBJ2-3	few	TGTGCCAGCAGCCTCCAAACAGGGGGACGCACAGATACGCAGTATTTT	CASSLQTGGRTDTQYF
TRBD2	TRBV6-5	TRBJ2-7	-	TGTGCCAGCAGTTCCGGGACTAGCCTGTCCTACGAGCAGTACTTC	CASSSGTSLSYEQYF
TRBD2	TRBV6-5	TRBJ2-5	-	TGTGCCAGCAGCCGCCCGCTAGCGGGGGGACAAGAGACCCAGTACTTC	CASSRPLAGGQETQYF